Listed here are 17 T cell receptor beta chains from one sample, sequenced in a study of cytomegalovirus exposure and HLA in healthy donors. The protocol was immunoSEQ multiplex PCR, while the TCRdb copy is restricted to in-frame clones and leaves out a portion. The top ten clones hold approximately 1.5% of a sample with roughly 75,000 clones, about 94% of them seen once. Source material: PBMCs. The receptor set was obtained from a man aged 18 to 30 in good health and CMV-seropositive.

The rearrangement links TRBV5-4 to TRBJ2-5, with 11 bases that match TRBD2. Germline trimming cut 4 bases from V and 2 bases from J; bases unmatched to any gene: 10. The germline V gene has CDR1 SGHNT and CDR2 YYREEE (reference sequence). The CDR3 runs 17 residues. The CDR3 loop reads CASSPRASGGQQETQYF. The CDR3 DNA follows: TGTGCCAGCAGCCCTAGGGCTAGCGGGGGGCAACAAGAGACCCAGTACTTC.

The chain links TRBV11-3 to TRBJ2-7, with a possible D match to TRBD1 (6 bases). CDR3 size: 14 residues. The germline V gene has CDR1 SGHNT and CDR2 YENEEA. Between the trimmed V and J ends, which lost 2 bases and 5 bases, there was a span of 13 bases. CDR3 residues: CASSLTPQGHEQYF. The CDR3 nucleotides are TGTGCCAGCAGCTTAACCCCACAGGGCCACGAGCAGTACTTC.

V and J are TRBV4-1 and TRBJ2-7, with 9 bases that match TRBD2. The CDR3 is 14 residues long. Germline V gene data show CDR1 as MGHRA and CDR2 as YSYEKL. The trim removed 1 base at V and 3 bases at J, leaving 1 base unmatched. CDR3 residues: CASSQASGVYEQYF. CDR3 nucleotides: TGCGCCAGCAGCCAAGCTAGCGGGGTCTACGAGCAGTACTTC.

The rearrangement joins TRBV5-6 to TRBJ2-5; a possible D gene is TRBD1 (6 bases). Trimming removed 2 bases at V and 2 bases at J, with 19 bases between. This CDR3 is built from 17 residues. Germline-derived CDR1 and CDR2 are SGHDT and YYEEEE. The CDR3 bases are TGTGCCAGCAGCTTACAGGGACGCGTCCTAACACAAGAGACCCAGTACTTC. Protein product: CASSLQGRVLTQETQYF. Together with reference TRBV5-6 and TRBJ2-5, the CDR3 gives the full variable domain: DAGVTQSPTHLIKTRGQQVTLRCSPKSGHDTVSWYQQALGQGPQFIFQYYEEEERQRGNFPDRFSGHQFPNYSSELNVNALLLGDSALYLCASSLQGRVLTQETQYFGPGTRLLVL.

J is TRBJ2-7 and V is TRBV5-1; 12 bases match TRBD2. Germline CDR1 is SGHRS and CDR2 is YFSETQ. The CDR3 length is 17 residues. Trimming cost V 0 bases and J 1 base; bases outside gene matches: 5. CDR3 sequence: CASSLGLAGAGSYEQYF. CDR3 in DNA: TGCGCCAGCAGCTTGGGACTAGCGGGAGCGGGGTCCTACGAGCAGTACTTC.

The genes are TRBV2 and TRBJ1-4, with TRBD1 matching 7 bases. In germline, CDR1 is SNHLY, CDR2 FYNNEI. The CDR3 runs to 15 residues. V was pared by 4 bases and J by 0 bases, with 2 bases of the junction left unmatched. The CDR3 DNA sequence: TGTGCCAGCAGTGGTGGGACAGCAACTAATGAAAAACTGTTTTTT. Its translation is CASSGGTATNEKLFF.

The chain recombines TRBV23-1 with TRBJ2-2; TRBD1 is a possible D gene (5 bases). TRBV23-1 is assigned to the ORF class and has an uncertain function. There are 16 residues in the CDR3. Trimming removed 2 bases from V and 7 bases from J, with 17 bases in between. In DNA, the CDR3 is TGCGCCAGCAGTCAACCCGGACAAGCGAACGGCGGGGAGCTGTTTTTT. Translated: CASSQPGQANGGELFF.

The chain has TRBV4-2 and TRBJ1-5; D not resolved. The V end lost 0 bases, the J end lost 5 bases, and 11 bases lay between the germline ends. This CDR3 contains 15 residues. Germline lookup yields CDR1 LGHNA and CDR2 YNFKEQ. CDR3 region: CASSQEDAGYQPQHF. CDR3 DNA: TGTGCCAGCAGCCAAGAGGACGCGGGTTATCAGCCCCAGCATTTT.

V gene TRBV7-9 combines with J gene TRBJ2-7, with D perhaps matching TRBD2 (6 bases). Germline loops: CDR1 SEHNR, CDR2 FQNEAQ (reference sequence). The ends were cut back, 0 bases at V and 0 bases at J, with 6 bases in the middle. The CDR3 covers 14 residues. The chain's CDR3 is CASSLAGGSYEQYF. CDR3 coding DNA: TGTGCCAGCAGCTTAGCGGGGGGCTCCTACGAGCAGTACTTC.

DNA of the CDR3: TGTGCCAGCAGCTTGGGGCAAGGGAACATAGATACGCAGTATTTT. This sequence encodes CASSLGQGNIDTQYF. This chain links TRBV28 with TRBJ2-3, with TRBD1 as a possible D gene (5 bases). Per germline, CDR1 MDHEN and CDR2 SYDVKM. V lost 6 bases to trimming and J lost 5 bases, with 18 bases between them. There are 15 residues in the CDR3.

The chain joins TRBV2 to TRBJ2-3; 14 positions match TRBD2. The J segment lost 6 bases and the V segment lost 4 bases, leaving 12 bases of the junction unmatched. Germline V gene sequence: CDR1 SNHLY, CDR2 FYNNEI. The CDR3 extends over 18 amino acids. CDR3 amino acids: CASSARGTSGSGADTQYF. The DNA of the CDR3 is TGTGCCAGCAGTGCTCGGGGGACTAGCGGGAGTGGGGCGGATACGCAGTATTTT.

This rearrangement joins TRBV2 to TRBJ1-1, with TRBD1 identical over 7 bases. The CDR3 loop spans 14 amino acids. J gave up 1 base and V 9 bases, and 8 bases lay outside the gene matches. Germline V gene data show CDR1 as SNHLY and CDR2 as FYNNEI. For the CDR3, the DNA is TGTGCCAGAGAAGCCCGACAGGGGAACACTGAAGCTTTCTTT. Translation gives CAREARQGNTEAFF.

This clone appeared a single time. This sequence joins TRBV6-6 and TRBJ2-7, with 10 bases aligning to TRBD1. This CDR3 is built from 15 residues. Per germline, CDR1 MNHNY and CDR2 SVGAGI (reference sequence). Trimming at V came to 4 bases and at J to 3 bases, leaving 6 bases not matched to a gene. The CDR3 sequence is CASSFPGQGIYEQYF. Written as DNA, the CDR3 is TGTGCCAGCAGTTTTCCGGGACAGGGGATCTACGAGCAGTACTTC.

This clone was seen a single time. The CDR3: CASSFKAAGGYTF. CDR3 nucleotide sequence: TGTGCCAGCAGTTTTAAGGCAGCGGGAGGCTACACCTTC. V and J are TRBV27 and TRBJ1-2; unclear D gene. CDR3 size: 13 residues. Trimming removed 3 bases at V and 8 bases at J, with 13 bases between. Per germline, CDR1 MNHEY and CDR2 SMNVEV (reference sequence).

The chain couples TRBV5-1 to TRBJ1-1; D is possibly TRBD1 (6 bases). The germline V gene encodes CDR1 SGHRS and CDR2 YFSETQ. Trimming removed 3 bases from V and 1 base from J, with 10 bases in between. This CDR3 has 14 amino acids. DNA for the CDR3: TGCGCCAGCAGCTATTTGGACAGGAACACTGAAGCTTTCTTT. Protein product: CASSYLDRNTEAFF.

The chain links TRBV5-1 to TRBJ1-5; D is possibly TRBD1 (5 bases). V lost 4 bases and J lost 2, with 13 bases in between. The germline V gene has CDR1 SGHRS and CDR2 YFSETQ. This CDR3 has 15 amino acids. CDR3 bases: TGCGCCAGCAGCGTAACTCCGGGGGGCAATCAGCCCCAGCATTTT. It translates to CASSVTPGGNQPQHF.

This chain uses TRBV19 with TRBJ2-1, with 8 nucleotides matching TRBD2. The V gene's germline CDR1 is LNHDA and CDR2 SQIVND (reference sequence). Germline trimming cut 0 bases from V and 3 bases from J; bases unmatched to any gene: 10. The CDR3 has 18 residues. CDR3 loop: CASSIEGELAGYYNEQFF. In DNA, the CDR3 is TGTGCCAGTAGTATAGAGGGGGAGCTAGCGGGTTACTACAATGAGCAGTTCTTC. The full variable domain, completed using reference TRBV19 and TRBJ2-1, is DGGITQSPKYLFRKEGQNVTLSCEQNLNHDAMYWYRQDPGQGLRLIYYSQIVNDFQKGDIAEGYSVSREKKESFPLTVTSAQKNPTAFYLCASSIEGELAGYYNEQFFGPGTRLTVL.